This T cell receptor (beta chain) came from a study of T cells and Merkel cell carcinoma outcomes. The repertoire was sequenced with immunoSEQ multiplex PCR; TCRdb's copy has only in-frame clones and lacks some. The table shows 15,000 to 16,000 clones, with 75% to 85% occurring only once. This clone appeared a single time. Its matching antigen is unknown. V was cut by 6 bases and J by 4 bases, with 18 bases left in between. This CDR3 region has 14 residues. Germline-derived CDR1 and CDR2 are SQVTM and ANQGSEA. Overall study results and limits: In Merkel cell carcinoma, repertoire and T-cell density reportedly predicted outcomes.

This receptor was identified in a human donor with Merkel cell carcinoma. The sequencing input was tumor tissue from Merkel cell carcinoma. The chain uses TRBV29-1 and TRBJ1-1; a weak D match, TRBD1 (5 bases). The CDR3 protein is CSVWGPGGSTEAFF. In DNA form, the CDR3 reads TGCAGCGTCTGGGGACCCGGGGGGAGCACTGAAGCTTTCTTT.